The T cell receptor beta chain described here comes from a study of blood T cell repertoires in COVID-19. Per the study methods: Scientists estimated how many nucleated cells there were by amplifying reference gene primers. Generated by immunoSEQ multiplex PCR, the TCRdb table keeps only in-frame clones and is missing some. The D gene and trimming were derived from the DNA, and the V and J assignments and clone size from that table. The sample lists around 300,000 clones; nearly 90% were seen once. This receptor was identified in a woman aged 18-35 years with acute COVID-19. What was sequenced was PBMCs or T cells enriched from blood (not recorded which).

CDR3 DNA: TGCGCCAGCAGCCCGAGGGACTACAATGAGCAGTTCTTC. Translated: CASSPRDYNEQFF. The V call is TRBV5-1, the J call TRBJ2-1; a possible D gene is TRBD2 (5 bases). The CDR3 length is 13 residues. The germline gives CDR1 SGHRS, CDR2 YFSETQ. V was pared by 4 bases and J by 3 bases, with 8 bases between. The whole variable domain, remainder taken from reference TRBV5-1 and TRBJ2-1, is KAGVTQTPRYLIKTRGQQVTLSCSPISGHRSVSWYQQTPGQGLQFLFEYFSETQRNKGNFPGRFSGRQFSNSRSEMNVSTLELGDSALYLCASSPRDYNEQFFGPGTRLTVL.